This passage covers 13 T cell receptor beta chains from one sample sequenced in a study of cytomegalovirus exposure and HLA in healthy donors. PCR was performed using 60 Vbeta and 13 Jbeta primers. The method was immunoSEQ multiplex PCR; TCRdb's version includes in-frame clones alone and lacks a portion of them. In the table there are under 200,000 clones, around 74% of which are singletons. The sequencing sample was made of PBMCs. These receptors were taken from a woman in her 30s in good health and CMV-seronegative.

The genes are TRBV7-9 and TRBJ1-1; D not resolved. The germline V gene encodes CDR1 SEHNR and CDR2 FQNEAQ (reference sequence). The CDR3 loop spans 14 amino acids. V was pared by 5 bases and J by 0 bases, with 10 bases between. CDR3 in amino acids: CASSILGVNTEAFF. For the CDR3, the DNA is TGTGCCAGCAGCATTTTAGGAGTGAACACTGAAGCTTTCTTT.

The rearrangement uses TRBV7-8 and TRBJ1-3; TRBD1 matches 9 bases. Germline lookup yields CDR1 SGHVS and CDR2 FQNEAQ. Losses at the gene ends were 5 bases for V and 14 bases for J; bases not matched to a gene: 13. The length of the CDR3 is 14 residues. The CDR3 DNA reads TGTGCCAGCAGCCCGAGGAACCGGGACAGGGTCTTATATTTT. It is translated as CASSPRNRDRVLYF.

The gene calls are TRBV13 and TRBJ2-1; possibly TRBD2 for D (5 bases). This CDR3 contains 13 residues. In germline, CDR1 is PRHDT, CDR2 FYEKMQ (reference sequence). Trimming took off 1 base at V and 9 bases at J, with 10 bases between the two ends. The CDR3 DNA reads as TGTGCCAGCAGCTTAGAGACAAGCGGTGAGCAGTTCTTC. Its protein product is CASSLETSGEQFF.

This chain uses TRBV5-1 with TRBJ2-7; TRBD1 matches at 7 bases. The CDR3 length is 14 residues. J was trimmed by 3 bases and V by 4 bases; bases with no gene match: 7. Germline CDR1 is SGHRS and CDR2 is YFSETQ. CDR3 amino acids: CASSRTGEFYEQYF. CDR3 bases: TGCGCCAGCAGCCGGACAGGAGAATTCTACGAGCAGTACTTC.

This chain links TRBV2 with TRBJ1-1; D is ambiguous. V gave up 9 bases and J gave up 1 base, with 15 bases separating them. CDR3 length: 14 residues. Per germline, CDR1 SNHLY and CDR2 FYNNEI. CDR3 in amino acids: CASCERGRNTEAFF. In nucleotides, the CDR3 is TGTGCCAGTTGCGAGCGGGGTCGGAACACTGAAGCTTTCTTT.

Concerning this clone itself: Within the sample, other DNA sequences also encode this same CDR3. The CDR3 nucleotides read TGTGCCAGCAGTGCGGGGGGAACAGATACGCAGTATTTT. As protein: CASSAGGTDTQYF. The chain links TRBV6-5 to TRBJ2-3; the match to TRBD2 covers 8 bases. Per germline, CDR1 MNHEY and CDR2 SVGAGI. The CDR3 runs to 13 residues. Unmatched junction bases numbered 1, after V lost 5 bases and J lost 3 bases.

This clone has only a few counts. V gene TRBV15 combines with J gene TRBJ1-2; 8 nucleotides agree with TRBD1. Germline V gives CDR1 LNHNV, CDR2 YYDKDF (reference sequence). The CDR3 runs 13 residues. The V segment lost 0 bases and the J segment 12 bases; nucleotides outside the gene matches: 6. CDR3 loop: CATSRDRDRSHTF. CDR3 sequence (DNA): TGTGCCACCAGCAGAGATAGGGACAGGTCGCACACCTTC.

V usage is TRBV6-6 and J usage is TRBJ1-1; D is undetermined. The germline gives CDR1 MNHNY, CDR2 SVGAGI (reference sequence). Trimming stripped 7 bases from V and 1 base from J, with 13 bases between. The CDR3 has 14 amino acids. The CDR3 DNA sequence: TGTGCCAGCACCCTGGCGGAGGGGAACACTGAAGCTTTCTTT. Amino acids: CASTLAEGNTEAFF.

The CDR3 loop reads CASSLGLDTQYF. The DNA for the CDR3 is TGCGCCAGCAGCTTGGGGCTAGATACGCAGTATTTT. This chain connects TRBV5-1 to TRBJ2-3; D not resolved. CDR1 is SGHRS, CDR2 YFSETQ, per germline. The CDR3 contains 12 residues. The germline V and J ends were trimmed by 0 bases and 5 bases, with 4 bases remaining between them.

About this clone itself: Other DNA sequences in this sample translate to the same CDR3. The CDR3, as DNA: TGCGCCAGCAGCCTGTCGGGGACAGGGAGATTGAACACTGAAGCTTTCTTT. Translating it yields CASSLSGTGRLNTEAFF. The chain links TRBV5-1 to TRBJ1-1; the match to TRBD1 covers 9 bases. Germline V gene data show CDR1 as SGHRS and CDR2 as YFSETQ. The CDR3 has 17 residues. V shed 4 bases and J 0 bases; nucleotides not matched to a gene: 10.

J is TRBJ1-1 and V is TRBV14; D not resolved. CDR1 SGHDN and CDR2 FVKESK come from the germline V gene. The CDR3 spans 13 residues. Trimming took 4 bases from V and 4 from J, leaving 10 bases between them. CDR3 sequence reads: CASSLRSGTEAFF. CDR3 bases: TGTGCCAGCAGCCTGCGGTCGGGCACTGAAGCTTTCTTT.

The chain uses TRBV9 and TRBJ2-1, with 13 nucleotides matching TRBD2. This CDR3 spans 16 amino acids. J gave up 9 bases and V 3 bases, and 9 bases lay outside the gene matches. The germline CDR1 and CDR2 sequences are SGDLS and YYNGEE. The CDR3 DNA sequence: TGTGCCAGCAGCGCAGTAGGACTAGCGGGGGTCAGTGAGCAGTTCTTC. It codes for CASSAVGLAGVSEQFF.

The rearrangement joins TRBV28 to TRBJ1-1; TRBD1 matches at 7 bases. This CDR3 is built from 15 residues. Trimming at V came to 4 bases and at J to 0 bases, leaving 5 bases not matched to a gene. The germline gives CDR1 MDHEN, CDR2 SYDVKM. CDR3 coding DNA: TGTGCCAGCAGTTACCCGACAGGGATGAACACTGAAGCTTTCTTT. It specifies CASSYPTGMNTEAFF.